This passage covers 8 T cell receptor beta chains from one sample sequenced in a study of T cell responses to AZD1222 COVID-19 vaccine. The protocol was immunoSEQ multiplex PCR, while the TCRdb copy is restricted to in-frame clones and leaves out a portion. Here the sample spans about 100,000 clones, approximately 87% being singletons. The sample here was peripheral blood, taken on day 0 of AZD1222 vaccination. The receptors shown here come from an adult in good health.

The rearrangement uses TRBV5-7 and TRBJ1-3; D gene unclear. TRBV5-7 is recorded as an ORF, its role being uncertain. This CDR3 comprises 16 residues. Trimming cost V 1 base and J 0 bases, with 11 bases left between them. Here the CDR3 reads CASSLSGPYSGNTIYF. CDR3 in DNA: TGTGCCAGCAGCTTGTCGGGCCCTTACTCTGGAAACACCATATATTTT.

The chain recombines TRBV12-5 with TRBJ1-2; D is unclear. The CDR3 is 14 residues long. Germline CDR1 is LGHNT and CDR2 is FRNRAP. The V and J ends lost 2 bases and 4 bases respectively, with 11 bases between them. CDR3 region: CASGLKLAGYGYTF. DNA for the CDR3: TGTGCTAGTGGTTTGAAATTGGCCGGCTATGGCTACACCTTC.

This clone was counted a few times. V gene TRBV9 combines with J gene TRBJ2-3; TRBD1 agrees at 7 bases. There are 18 residues in the CDR3. V was clipped by 3 bases and J by 1 base; unmatched bases: 14. Germline values: CDR1 SGDLS, CDR2 YYNGEE. The CDR3 coding sequence is TGTGCCAGCAGCGCGCGCCCCGGGACAGTCGATGGCACAGATACGCAGTATTTT. It translates to CASSARPGTVDGTDTQYF.

For the CDR3, the DNA is TGTGCCACCGGACAGGGATTGGACTATGGCTACACCTTC. Amino acid sequence: CATGQGLDYGYTF. The genes are TRBV10-3 and TRBJ1-2; TRBD1 matches at 8 bases. Germline V lookup: CDR1 ENHRY, CDR2 SYGVKD. This CDR3 comprises 13 residues. J lost 3 bases, V lost 10 bases, and 7 bases had no gene match.

The V call is TRBV6-4, the J call TRBJ2-7; TRBD1 matches at 10 bases. Trimming took 8 bases from V and 2 from J; bases not matched to a gene: 12. Per the germline V gene, CDR1 is MRHNA and CDR2 is SNTAGT. This CDR3 is built from 16 residues. The CDR3 coding sequence is TGTGCCAGCCTATCACACCGGGACAGGGGAACCTACGAGCAGTACTTC. This translates into CASLSHRDRGTYEQYF.

V is TRBV5-1 and J is TRBJ1-2; 7 bases line up with TRBD1. Looked up from germline, CDR1 is SGHRS and CDR2 is YFSETQ. The CDR3 contains 16 residues. J gave up 0 bases and V 0 bases, and 5 bases lay outside the gene matches. The CDR3 protein is CASSLGGTDSNYGYTF. DNA for the CDR3: TGCGCCAGCAGCTTGGGAGGGACAGACTCTAACTATGGCTACACCTTC.

The chain employs TRBV27 and TRBJ1-2; 9 nucleotides agree with TRBD1. The CDR3 is 15 residues long. The ends lost 4 bases at V and 4 bases at J; junction bases unmatched: 7. The germline V gene encodes CDR1 MNHEY and CDR2 SMNVEV (reference sequence). The CDR3 DNA reads TGTGCCAGCAGTTGGAAGGGACAGGGTGCCTATGGCTACACCTTC. Protein sequence: CASSWKGQGAYGYTF.

V usage is TRBV28 and J usage is TRBJ2-3; 12 nucleotides align to TRBD2. V shed 6 bases and J 1 base; nucleotides not matched to a gene: 2. Germline CDR1 MDHEN, CDR2 SYDVKM. This CDR3 is 15 amino acids long. The CDR3 reads CASSWTSGGTDTQYF. DNA for the CDR3: TGTGCCAGCAGCTGGACTAGCGGGGGCACAGATACGCAGTATTTT.